A selection of T cell receptor beta chains follows, all from one sample in a study of Tregs in tolerant kidney transplant recipients. Profiling relied on immunoSEQ multiplex PCR, and the TCRdb table lists in-frame clones only, not all of them. The table records 95,000 or so clones, more than 85% of them present only once. The material was CD4+ T cells from blood (PBMCs), obtained 12 months after the transplant. The receptor source for this set is a human patient who received a combined kidney and bone marrow transplant. Some T cells may be transferred from the graft donor. CDR3s include the opening cysteine and the closing phenylalanine or tryptophan. D genes are given only for firm matches. The size entry is marked missing in some rows and otherwise reads once, few, many or a size class.

>15|TRBV7-2|TRBJ2-7|NA|NA
CASSLVGQVNYEQYF
TGTGCCAGCAGCTTAGTGGGGCAGGTTAACTACGAGCAGTACTTC
>14|TRBV11-3|TRBJ2-1|TRBD1|NA
CASSFQTGGTEQFF
TGTGCCAGCAGCTTCCAGACAGGGGGGACTGAGCAGTTCTTC
>17|TRBV10-3|TRBJ2-7|TRBD2|NA
CAISDPLTSGSSYEQYF
TGTGCCATCAGTGATCCTCTGACTAGCGGGAGCTCCTACGAGCAGTACTTC
>16|TRBV5-1|TRBJ1-2|TRBD1|once
CASSLVKDRVFYGYTF
TGCGCCAGCAGCTTGGTAAAGGACAGGGTTTTCTATGGCTACACCTTC
>13|TRBV14|TRBJ1-2|NA|NA
CASSPTGNYGYTF
TGTGCCAGCTCACCAACAGGAAACTATGGCTACACCTTC
>15|TRBV7-6|TRBJ2-7|TRBD1|NA
CASSLGNPGQGNQYF
TGTGCCAGCAGCTTAGGAAACCCGGGACAGGGCAATCAGTACTTC
>13|TRBV5-1|TRBJ1-1|NA|NA
CASSLGPVAEAFF
TGCGCCAGCAGCTTGGGTCCGGTTGCTGAAGCTTTCTTT
>16|TRBV7-8|TRBJ2-7|NA|NA
CASSPYRQATSYEQYF
TGTGCCAGCAGCCCCTACCGACAGGCGACCTCCTACGAGCAGTACTTC
>15|TRBV19|TRBJ1-6|NA|once
CASSTGSSYNSPLHF
TGTGCCAGTAGTACGGGTAGCTCCTATAATTCACCCCTCCACTTT
>13|TRBV7-3|TRBJ2-1|NA|NA
CASSLTGDNEQFF
TGTGCCAGCAGCTTAACAGGGGACAATGAGCAGTTCTTC
>13|TRBV19|TRBJ1-1|NA|few
CASYPRRGGEAFF
TGTGCCAGTTACCCCCGGCGGGGGGGTGAAGCTTTCTTT
>14|TRBV21-1|TRBJ1-1|NA|NA
CASRPDRGITEAFF
TGTGCCAGCAGACCCGACAGGGGGATCACTGAAGCTTTCTTT
>17|TRBV5-1|TRBJ2-2|TRBD1|NA
CASSLARGTGGIGELFF
TGCGCCAGCAGCTTGGCAAGGGGGACAGGGGGCATCGGGGAGCTGTTTTTT
>16|TRBV11-3|TRBJ2-7|NA|NA
CASSLDVFPVAYEQYF
TGTGCCAGCAGCTTAGATGTCTTCCCAGTGGCCTACGAGCAGTACTTC
>12|TRBV11-3|TRBJ2-7|NA|once
CASSLELYEQYF
TGTGCCAGCAGCTTAGAACTCTACGAGCAGTACTTC
>15|TRBV5-4|TRBJ2-5|NA|NA
CASSPAVGGDWTQYF
TGTGCCAGCAGCCCGGCGGTGGGGGGTGACTGGACCCAGTACTTC
>16|TRBV4-3|TRBJ2-7|TRBD1|NA
CASSQEGQGHSYEQYF
TGCGCCAGCAGCCAAGAAGGACAGGGGCACTCCTACGAGCAGTACTTC
>15|TRBV7-9|TRBJ2-7|NA|NA
CASSLGGGEVGEQYF
TGTGCCAGCAGCTTAGGGGGAGGAGAAGTTGGGGAGCAGTACTTC
>15|TRBV11-3|TRBJ2-7|TRBD1|NA
CASSLDRQGTYEQYF
TGTGCCAGCAGCTTAGATAGACAGGGAACCTACGAGCAGTACTTC
>12|TRBV6-1|TRBJ1-2|NA|few
CASSPQGYGYTF
TGTGCCAGCAGTCCTCAGGGTTATGGCTACACCTTC
>16|TRBV11-2|TRBJ2-1|TRBD1|NA
CASSDLGTGVYNEQFF
TGTGCCAGCAGCGATCTAGGGACAGGGGTCTACAATGAGCAGTTCTTC
>12|TRBV19|TRBJ2-3|NA|NA
CASSIAGGKQYF
TGTGCCAGTAGTATAGCCGGCGGTAAGCAGTATTTT
>15|TRBV9|TRBJ2-3|NA|NA
CASSVARGGSDTQYF
TGTGCCAGCAGCGTAGCTAGGGGTGGCTCTGATACGCAGTATTTT
>19|TRBV4-1|TRBJ2-4|TRBD2|NA
CASSVVLAGVGSAKNIQYF
TGCGCCAGCAGCGTTGTACTAGCGGGAGTGGGGTCGGCCAAAAACATTCAGTACTTC
>16|TRBV5-1|TRBJ2-2|NA|NA
CASRPGERVNTGELFF
TGCGCCAGCAGGCCGGGGGAGCGGGTGAACACCGGGGAGCTGTTTTTT
>15|TRBV6-5|TRBJ1-6|NA|NA
CASSYHQGRNSPLHF
TGTGCCAGCAGTTATCACCAGGGGCGGAATTCACCCCTCCACTTT
>14|TRBV7-2|TRBJ2-7|NA|once
CASSLIWQGYEQYF
TGTGCCAGCAGCTTAATTTGGCAGGGCTACGAGCAGTACTTC
>16|TRBV9|TRBJ2-1|NA|NA
CASSIGVGSSYNEQFF
TGTGCCAGCAGCATCGGGGTCGGGAGTTCCTACAATGAGCAGTTCTTC
>13|TRBV6-5|TRBJ1-6|NA|NA
CASRARRGSPLHF
TGTGCCAGCAGGGCGCGTAGGGGGTCACCCCTCCACTTT
>15|TRBV19|TRBJ1-5|TRBD1|once
CASIPQGASNQPQHF
TGTGCCAGTATTCCCCAGGGGGCGAGCAATCAGCCCCAGCATTTT
>13|TRBV28|TRBJ2-5|NA|NA
CASSLGGSETQYF
TGTGCCAGCAGTTTAGGAGGGTCGGAGACCCAGTACTTC
>15|TRBV19|TRBJ1-5|TRBD1|NA
CASKTGWPVNQPQHF
TGTGCCAGCAAGACAGGGTGGCCAGTCAATCAGCCCCAGCATTTT
>14|TRBV9|TRBJ2-7|TRBD1|once
CASSHGTGDYEQYF
TGTGCCAGCAGCCACGGGACAGGGGACTACGAGCAGTACTTC
>13|TRBV19|TRBJ1-6|NA|NA
CASSADRNSPLHF
TGTGCCAGTAGTGCTGACAGAAATTCCCCCCTCCACTTT
>14|TRBV4-2|TRBJ2-7|NA|once
CASSLAGSTYEQYF
TGTGCCAGCAGCCTTGCCGGGTCCACCTACGAGCAGTACTTC
>14|TRBV10-1|TRBJ2-3|TRBD2|once
CASPNSGGTDTQYF
TGCGCCAGCCCCAATAGCGGGGGCACAGATACGCAGTATTTT
>17|TRBV9|TRBJ2-2|TRBD2|NA
CASSVRRGLADTGELFF
TGTGCCAGCAGCGTAAGAAGGGGACTAGCGGACACCGGGGAGCTGTTTTTT
>12|TRBV7-8|TRBJ2-7|TRBD2|NA
CASRLAGGPTDF
TGTGCCAGCAGACTAGCGGGGGGCCCCACGGACTTC
>14|TRBV2|TRBJ2-7|TRBD2|NA
CASYGGALSYEQYF
TGTGCCAGCTACGGGGGGGCCCTATCCTACGAGCAGTACTTC
>13|TRBV5-1|TRBJ2-7|TRBD1|NA
CASRGQGAREQYF
TGCGCCAGCAGGGGACAGGGGGCGCGGGAGCAGTACTTC
>16|TRBV4-2|TRBJ2-1|TRBD2|NA
CASSQPGTTSYNEQFF
TGTGCCAGCAGCCAGCCCGGGACTACCTCCTACAATGAGCAGTTCTTC
>13|TRBV10-3|TRBJ1-5|NA|NA
CAIKQGSNQPQHF
TGTGCCATCAAACAGGGTAGCAATCAGCCCCAGCATTTT
>16|TRBV27|TRBJ2-2|TRBD1|NA
CASRLDRGRNTGELLF
TGTGCCAGCAGATTGGACAGGGGGCGCAACACCGGGGAGCTGCTTTTT
>14|TRBV7-9|TRBJ2-1|NA|once
CASCPGWEGGEQFF
TGTGCCAGCTGCCCCGGGTGGGAGGGGGGTGAGCAGTTCTTC
>14|TRBV7-9|TRBJ1-5|NA|NA
CASSLTGSNQPQHF
TGTGCCAGCAGCTTAACAGGTAGCAATCAGCCCCAGCATTTT
>19|TRBV15|TRBJ2-7|TRBD2|NA
CATSRVPFGLAGGSYEQYF
TGTGCCACCAGCAGAGTCCCCTTTGGACTAGCGGGAGGCTCCTACGAGCAGTACTTC
>13|TRBV7-2|TRBJ1-2|NA|NA
CASSLTGGRGYTF
TGTGCCAGCAGCTTAACCGGGGGACGTGGCTACACCTTC
>14|TRBV7-9|TRBJ1-2|TRBD1|once
CASSLQDIRGLDTF
TGTGCCAGCAGCTTACAGGACATAAGGGGGCTGGACACCTTC
>15|TRBV18|TRBJ2-7|TRBD1|NA
CASSPRVDRVDEQYF
TGTGCCAGCTCACCAAGGGTGGACAGGGTCGACGAGCAGTACTTC
>14|TRBV7-3|TRBJ2-5|TRBD2|once
CASSPTSGSLTQYF
TGTGCCAGCAGCCCGACTAGCGGGAGCCTTACCCAGTACTTC
>14|TRBV18|TRBJ2-7|TRBD1|NA
CASSPRTGSDEQYF
TGTGCCAGCTCACCTAGGACAGGTAGCGACGAGCAGTACTTC